A single sample gave rise to the 22 T cell receptor beta chains below, sequenced in a study of CD8+CD57+ T cells in acquired aplastic anemia. Template material for TCR beta VDJ and CDR3 profiling consisted of genomic DNA. TCRdb re-called the reads with MiXCR, one entry per CDR3 protein. The sample yields 350,000 to 450,000 distinct CDR3 sequences, about two thirds seen once. Material: sorted CD4+, CD8+, or CD8+CD57+ T cells (not recorded which) from PBMCs. The receptors come from a human donor in good health, serving as a control.

Many counts were recorded for this clonotype. The rearrangement uses TRBV2 and TRBJ1-2, with a possible D match to TRBD1 (5 bases). This CDR3 has 13 residues. V lost 4 bases and J lost 0, with 6 bases in between. Germline loops: CDR1 SNHLY, CDR2 FYNNEI. The CDR3: CASSVQANYGYTF. The DNA for the CDR3 is TGTGCCAGCAGTGTACAGGCTAACTATGGCTACACCTTC.

V and J are TRBV12-5 and TRBJ2-7; tentatively, D is TRBD1 or TRBD2 (5 bases each). CDR1 and CDR2 (germline): LGHNT, FRNRAP. The length of the CDR3 is 12 residues. CDR3 nucleotides: TGTGCCAGTCGGTTCGGGGCGGGCGAGCAGTACTTC. It translates to CASRFGAGEQYF.

The chain recombines TRBV30 with TRBJ2-3; 14 nucleotides agree with TRBD2. V shed 8 bases and J 0 bases; nucleotides not matched to a gene: 10. The CDR3 loop spans 17 amino acids. Germline assignment: CDR1 GTSNPN and CDR2 SVGIG (reference sequence). CDR3 amino acids: CAGNRLAGGPSTDTQYF. In nucleotides, the CDR3 is TGTGCCGGGAACAGACTAGCGGGGGGGCCAAGCACAGATACGCAGTATTTT. Combining the CDR3 with reference TRBV30 and TRBJ2-3 gives the whole variable domain SQTIHQWPATLVQPVGSPLSLECTVEGTSNPNLYWYRQAAGRGLQLLFYSVGIGQISSEVPQNLSASRPQDRQFILSSKKLLLSDSGFYLCAGNRLAGGPSTDTQYFGPGTRLTVL.

The gene calls are TRBV20-1 and TRBJ1-2; D is unclear. Trimming stripped 1 base from V and 6 bases from J, with 15 bases between. This CDR3 has 14 amino acids. Germline V lookup: CDR1 DFQATT, CDR2 SNEGSKA (reference sequence). CDR3 residues: CSARGAQNYDGYTF. The CDR3 DNA sequence: TGCAGTGCTAGAGGGGCCCAAAACTACGATGGCTACACCTTC.

This rearrangement joins TRBV20-1 to TRBJ1-2, with 9 nucleotides matching TRBD1. Unmatched junction bases numbered 10, after V lost 4 bases and J lost 7 bases. This CDR3 contains 14 residues. Germline V CDR1 and CDR2: DFQATT, SNEGSKA (reference sequence). For the CDR3, the DNA is TGCAGTGCTACTGATCCGGGACAGGGATCTGGCTACACCTTC. This codes for CSATDPGQGSGYTF.

The genes are TRBV25-1 and TRBJ2-1; 9 nucleotides agree with TRBD2. The V segment lost 5 bases and the J segment 4 bases; nucleotides outside the gene matches: 3. The CDR3 runs 14 residues. Germline V gene lookup returns CDR1 MGHDK and CDR2 SYGVNS. Here the CDR3 DNA reads TGTGCCAGCAGTAGACTAGCGGTATACAATGAGCAGTTCTTC. Its translation: CASSRLAVYNEQFF. Filled out from reference TRBV25-1 and TRBJ2-1, the complete variable domain reads EADIYQTPRYLVIGTGKKITLECSQTMGHDKMYWYQQDPGMELHLIHYSYGVNSTEKGDLSSESTVSRIRTEHFPLTLESARPSHTSQYLCASSRLAVYNEQFFGPGTRLTVL.

This clonotype showed up many times. The J gene is TRBJ1-6, the V gene TRBV20-1; 8 bases match TRBD1. In germline, CDR1 is DFQATT, CDR2 SNEGSKA (reference sequence). J lost 9 bases, V lost 6 bases, and 10 bases had no gene match. The CDR3 spans 14 residues. The CDR3 DNA reads as TGCAGTGCGCGGTACGACAGGGGCGGTTCACCCCTCCACTTT. Amino acid sequence: CSARYDRGGSPLHF.

With regard to this clonotype: One end of the junction does not line up with germline, which may come from a read error. J is TRBJ2-1 and V is TRBV7-9; D remains unclear. The germline CDR1 and CDR2 sequences are SEHNR and FQNEAQ (reference sequence). This CDR3 is built from 14 residues. The CDR3 region has the DNA TGTGCCAGCAGCTTGGAACGCACAAACACAGAGCCGTTCTTC. Protein sequence: CASSLERTNTEPFF.

The chain has TRBV7-2 and TRBJ2-7; D gene uncertain. CDR3 length: 14 residues. Germline-derived CDR1 and CDR2 are SGHTA and FQGNSA. Deletions cut 3 bases from V and 13 bases from J, with 22 bases between. The CDR3 sequence is CASSLTATCNNIYF. Here the CDR3 DNA reads TGTGCCAGCAGCTTGACGGCGACGTGCAACAACATATACTTC.

This clonotype was counted at least ten times. The CDR3 here is CASSLGTAYGYGYTF. CDR3 coding DNA: TGCGCCAGCAGCTTGGGCACAGCCTATGGCTATGGCTACACCTTC. The chain is built from TRBV5-1 and TRBJ1-2; D remains ambiguous. Per germline, CDR1 SGHRS and CDR2 YFSETQ. CDR3 length equals 15 residues. With 0 bases removed from V and 4 bases from J, the gap between germline ends came to 13 bases.

In the case of this clonotype: This CDR3 is missing its conserved last phenylalanine or tryptophan, likely due to a read error. This chain joins TRBV29-1 and TRBJ1-3, with D maybe TRBD1 (5 bases). The CDR3 has 14 amino acids. Germline CDR1 is SQVTM and CDR2 is ANQGSEA. CDR3 region: CSVGGVASENPIYC. DNA for the CDR3: TGCAGCGTTGGAGGGGTCGCCTCTGAAAACCCCATATATTGT.

This clonotype was seen ten or more times. V gene TRBV3-1 combines with J gene TRBJ2-5; maybe TRBD2 (6 bases). The V end was cut by 6 bases, the J end by 5 bases, with 13 bases between. Germline values: CDR1 LGHDT, CDR2 YNNKEL (reference sequence). There are 13 residues in the CDR3. CDR3 sequence reads: CASRGFGGETQYF. The CDR3 nucleotides read TGTGCCAGCAGAGGCTTTGGGGGGGAGACCCAGTACTTC.

V and J are TRBV9 and TRBJ2-7, with D tentatively TRBD1 (5 bases). Germline-derived CDR1 and CDR2 are SGDLS and YYNGEE. The CDR3 consists of 16 residues. The V and J ends lost 0 bases and 8 bases respectively, with 21 bases between them. The CDR3 nucleotides are TGTGCCAGCAGCGTAGAGATGGGGCGCACAGATACGCAGCAGTACTTC. It yields the protein CASSVEMGRTDTQQYF.

This clonotype was recorded a few times. The chain has TRBV15 and TRBJ2-7; D could derive from TRBD1 or TRBD2 (5 bases each). Germline V lookup: CDR1 LNHNV, CDR2 YYDKDF (reference sequence). V was clipped by 6 bases and J by 6 bases, with 15 bases between them. This CDR3 has 13 amino acids. CDR3 sequence reads: CATRSPGRGEQYF. The DNA of the CDR3 is TGTGCCACCAGGTCCCCGGGAAGGGGCGAGCAGTACTTC.

This chain links TRBV20-1 with TRBJ1-1; 7 nucleotides line up with TRBD1. Germline V lookup: CDR1 DFQATT, CDR2 SNEGSKA (reference sequence). V was clipped by 8 bases and J by 5 bases; unmatched bases: 8. CDR3 length: 12 amino acids. This chain's CDR3 is CSLRQGGTEAFF. In nucleotides, the CDR3 is TGCAGTCTGAGACAGGGTGGGACTGAAGCTTTCTTT.

J is TRBJ2-1 and V is TRBV5-4, with a weak D call TRBD1 (6 bases). Germline CDR1 SGHNT, CDR2 YYREEE (reference sequence). Trimming took 2 bases from V and 0 from J, leaving 9 bases between them. The CDR3 has 15 amino acids. DNA for the CDR3: TGTGCCAGCAGCTTAAGACAGGACTCCTACAATGAGCAGTTCTTC. Translation gives CASSLRQDSYNEQFF.

A word on this clonotype: This CDR3 is missing its conserved last phenylalanine or tryptophan, likely due to a read error. The limits of the CDR3 on the DNA are not certain, so only TCRdb's listed CDR3 is given. The genes are TRBV20-1 and TRBJ2-7; the table's D call TRBD1 went unverified against the DNA. Both ends counted, the CDR3 spans 10 residues. Looked up from germline, CDR1 is DFQATT and CDR2 is SNEGSKA (reference sequence). This chain's CDR3 is CSVTGQGDSL.

Of note for this clonotype: The germline gene is not matched at one end of the junction; a read error may be the cause. V and J are TRBV7-9 and TRBJ2-3, with a weak D call TRBD2 (5 bases). This CDR3 is 15 amino acids long. Looked up from germline, CDR1 is SEHNR and CDR2 is FQNEAQ (reference sequence). CDR3 residues: CASTPRAEDTDTQYF. DNA of the CDR3: TGTGCTAGCACCCCGAGAGCGGAGGATACAGATACGCAGTATTTT. Looking up the rest from reference TRBV7-9 and TRBJ2-3 gives the full variable domain: DTGVSQNPRHKITKRGQNVTFRCDPISEHNRLYWYRQTLGQGPEFLTYFQNEAQLEKSRLLSDRFSAERPKGSFSTLEIQRTEQGDSAMYLCASTPRAEDTDTQYFGPGTRLTVL.

As to this clonotype: This may be a read error: a much more frequent sequence differs by one nucleotide. The V and J genes are TRBV6-5 and TRBJ1-3; D ambiguous. The CDR3 is 16 residues long. CDR1 and CDR2 from the germline V gene are MNHEY and SVGAGI. The CDR3 region is CASGYSETAGGNTIYF. The CDR3 region has the DNA TGTGCCAGCGGTTACAGCGAAACGGCTGGCGGAAACACCATATATTTT.

This clonotype was counted once. The chain uses TRBV7-2 and TRBJ1-6; D remains unclear. CDR1 is SGHTA, CDR2 FQGNSA, per germline. The CDR3 loop spans 13 amino acids. V was cut by 1 base and J by 17 bases, with 15 bases left in between. CDR3 bases: TGTGCCAGCAGCTTAGGTAATGATGACCCCTTCCACTTT. Translation gives CASSLGNDDPFHF.

The sample holds a few counts of this clonotype. Without the conserved terminal phenylalanine or tryptophan, this CDR3 likely stems from a read error. J is TRBJ1-2 and V is TRBV30; D gene uncertain. Trimming took off 4 bases at V and 7 bases at J, with 19 bases between the two ends. The CDR3 extends over 14 amino acids. Germline values: CDR1 GTSNPN, CDR2 SVGIG (reference sequence). CDR3 in DNA: TGTGCCTGGATTACTCCCGGAGGGAATCCTGGCTACACCTCC. Its translation: CAWITPGGNPGYTS.

The V call is TRBV7-3, the J call TRBJ1-5; no definite D call. V lost 1 base and J 15 bases, leaving 22 bases between the germline ends. The length of the CDR3 is 15 residues. In germline, CDR1 is SGHTA, CDR2 FQGTGA. The CDR3 region has the DNA TGTGCCAGCAGCTTAATGTTCGCACTCACTATAACCCTGCATTTT. This gives the protein CASSLMFALTITLHF.